These T cell receptor beta chains were read from a single sample in a study of CD8+CD57+ T cells in acquired aplastic anemia. In TCRdb, the reads were re-called with MiXCR into one record per CDR3 protein. The profile covers 260,000 or so distinct CDR3 sequences, with around 82% appearing a single time and less than 50% taken by the ten largest. The sequencing sample was made of sorted CD4+, CD8+, or CD8+CD57+ T cells (not recorded which) from PBMCs. The source is a human donor with aplastic anemia. The CDR3 runs from the conserved cysteine through the conserved F or W. D genes are given only for firm matches. Clone size is shown for a subset of rows, as once, few, many or a class of expanded clone.

NA,TRBJ2-7,TRBV29-1,NA,CSVEGGRGFYEQYF,TGCAGCGTTGAAGGTGGACGGGGTTTCTACGAGCAGTACTTC
NA,TRBJ2-7,TRBV7-8,NA,CASSLKSGYKKYF,TGTGCCAGCAGCCTCAAGTCTGGATACAAGAAGTATTTT
many,TRBJ2-3,TRBV7-8,TRBD2,CASSSAGGSDTQYF,TGTGCCAGCAGCTCCGCGGGAGGTTCCGATACGCAGTATTTT
NA,TRBJ1-1,TRBV7-8,NA,CASSVEDYAQVNTEASF,TGTGCCAGCAGCGTAGAGGACTACGCCCAGGTCAACACTGAAGCTTCCTTT
NA,TRBJ2-5,TRBV29-1,TRBD2,CSGGLAGGETQYF,TGCAGCGGCGGACTAGCGGGGGGAGAGACCCAGTACTTC
NA,TRBJ2-5,TRBV9,NA,CASSAWDRQGGNKYF,TGTGCCAGCAGCGCCTGGGACCGGCAGGGAGGAAACAAGTACTTC
NA,TRBJ1-6,TRBV9,NA,CASSAGTSASYNSPLHF,TGTGCCAGCAGCGCCGGGACTAGCGCCTCCTATAATTCACCCCTCCACTTT
NA,TRBJ1-5,TRBV19,NA,CASSVGSGANKPQHF,NA
NA,TRBJ2-2,TRBV7-2,NA,CASNFDQPTGELFF,TGTGCCAGCAACTTTGACCAACCGACCGGCGAGCTGTTTTTT
NA,TRBJ2-5,TRBV5-8,TRBD2,CATSRGPEGGETQYF,TGTGCCACCAGCAGAGGCCCCGAGGGAGGGGAGACCCAGTACTTC
NA,TRBJ2-5,TRBV9,NA,CASGGASDIQYFDF,NA
NA,TRBJ2-7,TRBV7-8,NA,CASSTAGGLSYEHYF,TGTGCCAGCAGCACCGCAGGAGGCCTCTCTTACGAGCATTACTTC
NA,TRBJ2-3,TRBV7-2,NA,CASSLSADTQYF,TGTGCCAGCAGCTTATCAGCAGATACGCAGTATTTT
NA,TRBJ2-3,TRBV7-8,TRBD1,CASSFDSDGTALPF,TGTGCCAGCAGCTTTGATTCAGACGGGACAGCCCTTCCCTTT
few,TRBJ1-2,TRBV7-6,NA,CASSLFTGGADYGYTF,TGTGCCAGCAGCTTATTTACGGGGGGCGCCGACTATGGCTACACCTTC
NA,TRBJ2-3,TRBV7-9,TRBD2,CASSSAGDPDKEYF,TGTGCCAGCAGCTCGGCGGGGGATCCCGATAAGGAGTATTTT
NA,TRBJ1-6,TRBV19,TRBD1,CASSSSRGQGASPLHF,TGTGCCAGTAGTTCCTCCCGCGGACAGGGAGCTTCACCCCTCCACTTT
NA,TRBJ2-1,TRBV7-6,NA,CASSLSRYNEQFF,TGTGCCAGCAGCTTATCCCGCTACAATGAGCAGTTCTTC
many,TRBJ2-3,TRBV24-1,TRBD2,CATSDGTSGGRDTQYF,TGTGCCACCAGTGATGGGACTAGCGGGGGGAGAGATACGCAGTATTTT
NA,TRBJ2-1,TRBV7-2,TRBD2,CASSLGGLAGYLNEQFF,TGTGCCAGCAGCTTAGGCGGACTAGCGGGATATTTGAATGAGCAGTTCTTC
once,TRBJ1-1,TRBV20-1,NA,CSARVLEDYDTEAFF,TGCAGTGCTAGAGTTTTGGAGGACTATGACACTGAAGCTTTCTTT
NA,TRBJ2-3,TRBV5-1,TRBD1,CASSSNRGNSQYF,TGCGCCAGCAGCTCAAACAGGGGTAATTCGCAGTATTTT
NA,TRBJ2-7,TRBV7-9,NA,CASSAHDTQYFGPF,NA
NA,TRBJ2-5,TRBV15,NA,CATSRAESTDTQYF,TGTGCCACCAGCAGAGCAGAAAGCACAGATACCCAGTACTTC
NA,TRBJ2-5,TRBV7-9,NA,CATSNNRGLVQETQYF,TGTGCCACCAGCAACAATAGGGGACTGGTCCAAGAGACCCAGTACTTC
NA,TRBJ2-1,TRBV9,NA,CASSLRQAVATTEQFF,TGTGCCAGCAGCCTCCGCCAAGCGGTAGCTACCACAGAGCAGTTCTTC
NA,TRBJ2-6,TRBV2,TRBD2,CASGVAGTYTHNVLTF,TGTGCCAGCGGCGTAGCGGGTACCTACACGCACAACGTTCTGACATTC
many,TRBJ2-1,TRBV5-8,TRBD2,CASSFTSGAYNEQFF,TGTGCCAGCAGCTTTACTAGCGGAGCCTACAATGAGCAGTTCTTC
once,TRBJ2-6,TRBV7-9,NA,CASSLVPGERAFGLTF,TGTGCCAGCAGCTTAGTACCCGGGGAGCGGGCCTTTGGACTGACTTTC
NA,TRBJ2-5,TRBV15,NA,CATSGRSQEDDQYF,TGTGCCACCAGCGGCCGGAGCCAAGAAGACGACCAGTACTTC
NA,TRBJ2-6,TRBV5-6,TRBD2,CASSLERDYRANVLTF,TGTGCCAGCAGCTTAGAGAGGGACTACAGGGCCAACGTCCTGACTTTC
NA,TRBJ1-2,TRBV12-3/TRBV12-4,NA,CASFPGYTF,TGTGCCAGCTTTCCGGGCTACACCTTC
NA,TRBJ2-3,TRBV7-8,NA,CASSLAGGADPHF,TGTGCCAGCAGCTTAGCGGGCGGAGCCGATCCGCATTTT
NA,TRBJ2-2,TRBV11-3,NA,CTSSLDLAELFF,TGTACCAGCAGCTTAGATCTGGCAGAGCTGTTTTTT
NA,TRBJ1-2,TRBV7-8,NA,CASSQGLEGGYIF,TGCGCCAGCAGCCAAGGCCTTGAAGGTGGCTACATTTTC
NA,TRBJ1-2,TRBV11-2,NA,CASSRGGGPNYGYTF,TGTGCCAGCAGCCGGGGGGGAGGGCCAAACTATGGCTACACCTTC
NA,TRBJ2-3,TRBV7-8,NA,CASSFAPDGTTQPF,TGTGCCAGCAGCTTTGCTCCAGACGGGACAACCCAACCTTTT
NA,TRBJ1-5,TRBV20-1,TRBD1,CSATTGTGSNQPQHF,TGCAGTGCCACAACGGGGACAGGGTCCAATCAGCCCCAGCATTTT
NA,TRBJ2-1,TRBV9,TRBD2,CASSHGASGSYNEQFF,TGTGCCAGCAGCCATGGGGCTAGCGGATCCTACAATGAGCAGTTCTTC
NA,TRBJ1-1,TRBV7-9,NA,CASSGEVAGAEVFF,TGTGCCAGCAGCGGGGAGGTGGCCGGGGCTGAAGTTTTCTTT
few,TRBJ2-1,TRBV6-1,TRBD2,CASSTSGAVLDNEQFF,TGTGCCAGCAGCACCAGCGGGGCTGTTCTCGACAATGAGCAGTTCTTC
NA,TRBJ2-1,TRBV19,TRBD2,CASSDGRGGGDEQFF,TGTGCCAGTAGTGATGGGCGGGGGGGGGGCGATGAGCAGTTCTTC
NA,TRBJ2-1,TRBV7-3,TRBD2,CASSLSGGGADEQQFF,TGTGCCAGCAGCTTATCTGGCGGGGGGGCAGATGAGCAGCAGTTCTTC
NA,TRBJ1-6,TRBV9,TRBD1,CASSLGQNNSPLHF,TGTGCCAGCAGCTTGGGACAGAATAATTCACCCCTCCACTTT
once,TRBJ2-3,TRBV10-3,NA,CASSEASREQINEKQYF,TGTGCCAGCAGTGAGGCTTCACGAGAACAAATTAATGAAAAACAGTATTTT
NA,TRBJ2-3,TRBV20-1,TRBD2,CSARGLAGFNEQYF,TGCAGTGCTAGAGGACTAGCGGGGTTCAATGAGCAGTATTTC
NA,TRBJ2-6,TRBV7-9,NA,CASTLGSSSSANIVLTF,TGTGCCAGCACCTTAGGGAGTAGCTCCTCTGCCAACATCGTCCTGACTTTC
NA,TRBJ1-5,TRBV7-3,NA,CASSLEDDMHGEYQHF,TGTGCCAGCAGCTTAGAAGATGACATGCACGGGGAGTACCAGCATTTT
once,TRBJ1-1,TRBV2,NA,CASSLELGGNTKPFF,TGTGCCAGCAGCTTAGAACTGGGAGGTAACACTAAACCTTTCTTT
NA,TRBJ1-1,TRBV20-1,NA,CSAREPRRDIF,TGCAGCGCTAGAGAGCCCAGGAGAGATATCTTT
NA,TRBJ2-5,TRBV7-9,NA,CASSLGGSVGETQYF,TGTGCCAGCAGCCTAGGCGGCAGCGTGGGAGAGACCCAGTACTTC